This T cell receptor beta chain was retrieved from a study of cytomegalovirus exposure and HLA in healthy donors. Across the study: Roughly 180 million T cells yielded 90 million to 130 million unique TCR beta sequences, as an earlier analysis found. Study-level results: Follow-up analysis found HLA locus-dependent TCR association rates, highest for DRB1 and lowest for HLA-C. Clonal expansion was found to be greater in HLA-associated TCR beta chains than in equally common others in a later analysis.

A remark on this clone: Its target is not known.

Germline V gene lookup returns CDR1 SGDLS and CDR2 YYNGEE. Germline trimming cut 3 bases from V and 5 bases from J; bases unmatched to any gene: 5. The CDR3 spans 13 residues. It was with 60 Vbeta and 13 Jbeta primers that the PCR ran. Profiling relied on immunoSEQ multiplex PCR, and the TCRdb table lists in-frame clones only, not all of them. Of over 95,000 clones in the sample, about 70% were seen once. This sequence joins TRBV9 and TRBJ2-7; the match to TRBD1 covers 7 bases. The sequenced sample was PBMCs. This clonotype originated in a human donor in good health. The CDR3 loop reads CASSASTGDEQYF. The CDR3 region has the DNA TGTGCCAGCAGCGCCTCAACAGGGGACGAGCAGTACTTC.